This T cell receptor beta chain was retrieved from a study of graft-versus-host responses after intestinal transplantation. Across the study: Recipients were all induced with anti-thymocyte globulin, then given tacrolimus and steroids for about three years.

CDR3 length equals 13 residues. V lost 6 bases to trimming and J lost 5 bases; unmatched junction nucleotides: 5. The germline CDR1 and CDR2 sequences are MNHNS and SASEGT. This clone was picked up a small number of times. What it binds is unknown. Using immunoSEQ multiplex PCR, the repertoire was profiled, and TCRdb retains in-frame clones only, with some absent. The table has more than 70,000 clones, roughly 85% seen once; the top ten hold 0.8% to 0.9%. General study points: Researchers found GvH clones in recipient marrow, and some showed up first in ileum or blood.

Sequences were derived from unstimulated CD4+ T cells sorted from spleen or lymph node cells, sampled before intestinal transplant. The chain employs TRBV6-1 and TRBJ2-5; 8 positions match TRBD1. The TCR was taken from a human donor who received an intestinal transplant. CDR3 nucleotide sequence: TGTGCCAGCAGCCAGCGACAGGGGGAGACCCAGTACTTC. It codes for CASSQRQGETQYF.